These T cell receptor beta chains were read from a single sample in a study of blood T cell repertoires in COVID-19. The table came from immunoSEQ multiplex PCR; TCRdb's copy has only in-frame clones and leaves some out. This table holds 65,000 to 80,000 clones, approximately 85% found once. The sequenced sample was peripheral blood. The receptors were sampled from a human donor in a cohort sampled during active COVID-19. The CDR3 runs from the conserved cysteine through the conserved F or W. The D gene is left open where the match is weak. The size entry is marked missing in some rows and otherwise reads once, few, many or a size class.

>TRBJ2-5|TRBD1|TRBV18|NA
TGTGCCAGCTCACCTGGTGCAGGGACAGGGGAGACCCAGTACTTC
CASSPGAGTGETQYF
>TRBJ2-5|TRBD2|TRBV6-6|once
TGTGCCAGCAGTTACTCCGCGGGGGGGAGGGAGACCCAGTACTTC
CASSYSAGGRETQYF
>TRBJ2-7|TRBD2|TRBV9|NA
TGTGCCAGCAGCCCCCGGGTAAGGGAGGGCGAGCAGTACTTC
CASSPRVREGEQYF
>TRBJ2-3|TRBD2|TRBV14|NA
TGTGCCAGCAGCCAGCTACTGAGCGGGGTGAGCACAGATACGCAGTATTTT
CASSQLLSGVSTDTQYF
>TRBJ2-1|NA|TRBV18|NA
TGTGCCAGCTCACCACAAGGCGGGGAGCAGTTCTTC
CASSPQGGEQFF
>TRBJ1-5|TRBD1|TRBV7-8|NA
TGTGCCAGCAGCACCCTGACAGGGCAGGAGCCCCAGCATTTT
CASSTLTGQEPQHF
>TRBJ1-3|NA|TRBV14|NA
TGTGCCAGCAGCCAAGCGGGTTCCTACTCTGGAAACACCATATATTTT
CASSQAGSYSGNTIYF
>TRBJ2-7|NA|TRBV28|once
TGTGCCAGCAGTTTAAGCCCAGAGGTCCACGAGCAGTACTTC
CASSLSPEVHEQYF
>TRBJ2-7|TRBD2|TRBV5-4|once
TGTGCCAGCAGCTCGGGGGGGTCCACCTACGAGCAGTACTTC
CASSSGGSTYEQYF
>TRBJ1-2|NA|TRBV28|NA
TGTGCCAGCAGTTTTGGAGCCGCCTTTTATGGCTACACCTTC
CASSFGAAFYGYTF
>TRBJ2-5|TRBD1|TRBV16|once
TGTGCCAGCAGCCCGGGACAGGGTGGAGAGACCCAGTACTTC
CASSPGQGGETQYF
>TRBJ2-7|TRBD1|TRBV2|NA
TGTGCCAGCAGTCCCCGGACAGGGGGTAACGAGCAGTACTTC
CASSPRTGGNEQYF
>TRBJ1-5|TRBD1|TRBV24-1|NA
TGTGCCACCAGTCCGAACAGGGGGGACGCCTTAAATCAGCCCCAGCATTTT
CATSPNRGDALNQPQHF
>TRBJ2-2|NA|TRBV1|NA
TGCACCAGCAGCCAATTTTTCGACCGCCGACGATCGGGGGGGGTTCGCACCGGGGAGCTGTTTTTT
CTSSQFFDRRRSGGVRTGELFF
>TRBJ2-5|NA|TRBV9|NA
TGTGCCAGCAGCGTAGGTGGACACAGGGAGACCCAGTACTTC
CASSVGGHRETQYF